A selection of T cell receptor beta chains follows, all from one sample in a study of T cell repertoires in cytomegalovirus infection. These receptors' targets are unknown. TCRdb re-called the reads through MiXCR, storing one row per CDR3 protein. The sample records about 130,000 distinct CDR3 sequences, 20% to 30% being singletons. The sample was PBMCs, sequenced either directly or after in vitro stimulation (not recorded which). Receptors originate from a human donor in good health (CMV status not recorded). Some clones in this sample may be carry-over from other donors' samples. Each CDR3 is given with its conserved first and last residue. The D gene is left open where the match is weak. For some rows the clone size is stated as once, few or many, or as a class when expanded; others skip it.

abundance	d_gene	j_gene	v_gene	CDR3nt	CDR3aa
NA	NA	TRBJ1-4	TRBV29-1	TGCAGCGCTGAGTCCGGGACGGATAATGAAAAACTGTTTTTT	CSAESGTDNEKLFF
few	NA	TRBJ1-4	TRBV12-5	TGTGCTAGTGGTCCGATGACGGGGGAAAAACTGTTTTTT	CASGPMTGEKLFF
many	TRBD1	TRBJ1-5	TRBV27	TGTGCCAGCAGTTTATCTGACAGGGGGAATCAGCCCCAGCATTTT	CASSLSDRGNQPQHF
few	NA	TRBJ2-1	TRBV2	TGTGCCAGCAGTGAAGACCCCGGCCTAGGGCCCTACAATGAGCAGTTCTTC	CASSEDPGLGPYNEQFF
many	NA	TRBJ1-1	TRBV12-3/TRBV12-4	TGTGCCAGCAATTCGTGGAACACTGAAGCTTTCTTT	CASNSWNTEAFF
NA	NA	TRBJ2-7	TRBV6-5	TGTGCCAGCAGTCCACCGGCATCCTACGAGCAGTACTTC	CASSPPASYEQYF
NA	NA	TRBJ2-1	TRBV5-6	TGTGCCAGCAGTCAAGGACTATTCGGAGGGAATGAGCAGTTCTTC	CASSQGLFGGNEQFF
few	NA	TRBJ2-1	TRBV27	TGTGCCAGCAGTTCCGGGACTCGGCCTGAGCAGTTCTTC	CASSSGTRPEQFF
many	TRBD2	TRBJ2-1	TRBV7-2	TGTGCCAGCAGCTTAGAGACTAGCGGGTTCATTCTGCAGTTCTTC	CASSLETSGFILQFF
many	TRBD1	TRBJ1-1	TRBV19	TGTGCCAGTATTCCGGGACAGGGGAACCCTGAAGCTTTCTTT	CASIPGQGNPEAFF
few	NA	TRBJ1-2	TRBV4-3	TGCGCCAGCAGCCAAGGCGGCCTTGGGCAGAACTATGGCTACACCTTC	CASSQGGLGQNYGYTF
NA	TRBD2	TRBJ2-3	TRBV7-4	TGTGCCAGCAGCTTAGGACTAGCGGGAGCTGTCTTCCTCACAGATACGCAGTATTTT	CASSLGLAGAVFLTDTQYF
few	NA	TRBJ1-1	TRBV28	TGTGCCAGCAGCCCTACAAAGAACACTGAAGCTTTCTTT	CASSPTKNTEAFF
NA	TRBD2	TRBJ2-7	TRBV28	TGTGCCAGCAAGGTGGGGACTAGCGGAAGCTCCTACGAGCAGTACTTC	CASKVGTSGSSYEQYF
NA	TRBD1	TRBJ2-2	TRBV29-1	TGCAGCGTTGATCCCGGAGACAGGGGTTCCGGGGAGCTGTTTTTT	CSVDPGDRGSGELFF
NA	TRBD1	TRBJ2-3	TRBV12-3/TRBV12-4	TGTGCCAGCAGGGGACAGCTCACAGATACGCAGTATTTT	CASRGQLTDTQYF
many	NA	TRBJ2-3	TRBV11-2	TGTGCCAGCAGCTTAGATCTTACAGATGGGGCAGATACGCAGTATTTT	CASSLDLTDGADTQYF
NA	TRBD2	TRBJ2-3	TRBV5-1	TGCGCCAGCAGCTTGGCTGACCTAGCGGGATCCACAGATACGCAGTATTTT	CASSLADLAGSTDTQYF
NA	NA	TRBJ1-2	TRBV6-2/TRBV6-3	TGTGCCAGCGCCTCTACTGGGATCCAATCGGGCTATGGCTACACCTTC	CASASTGIQSGYGYTF
NA	NA	TRBJ1-1	TRBV7-9	TGTGCCAGCAGCCCAAACGCGGTGGCGGAATCTGAAGCTTTCTTT	CASSPNAVAESEAFF
NA	TRBD1	TRBJ2-7	TRBV4-3	TGCGCCAGCAGCCGAGACAGGGGGCCTGTCTACGAGCAGTACTTC	CASSRDRGPVYEQYF
NA	NA	TRBJ2-1	TRBV4-2	TGTGCCAGCAGCCAAGGGATGGGCAACCCGCTTTACAATGAGCAGTTCTTC	CASSQGMGNPLYNEQFF
NA	TRBD1	TRBJ2-7	TRBV7-9	TGTGCCAGCAGCTTAGTGGGCAGGGGGACGGACGAGCAGTACTTC	CASSLVGRGTDEQYF
NA	TRBD1	TRBJ2-5	TRBV5-1	TGCGCCAGCAGCACTGGGACAGCCGTAGGGACCCAGTACTTC	CASSTGTAVGTQYF
many	NA	TRBJ2-1	TRBV20-1	TGCAGTGCTAGAGACCCTAGCAGATACAATGAGCAGTTCTTC	CSARDPSRYNEQFF
NA	NA	TRBJ2-1	TRBV4-3	TGCGCCAGCAGCCTCGGTGTCGCGGATGAGCAGTTCTTC	CASSLGVADEQFF
few	NA	TRBJ1-1	TRBV11-3	TGTGCCAGCAGCCTCCGTGGGGCGAACACTGAAGCTTTCTTT	CASSLRGANTEAFF
few	TRBD1	TRBJ1-1	TRBV27	TGTGCCAGCAGCAGGGACAGGAAGAACACTGAAGCTTTCTTT	CASSRDRKNTEAFF
NA	NA	TRBJ1-3	TRBV7-9	TGTGCCAGCAGGCCTTATCTTCCGGCCGGTGGAAACACCATATATTTT	CASRPYLPAGGNTIYF
NA	TRBD2	TRBJ2-1	TRBV7-6	TGTGCCAGCAGCACAAGCGGGATCATCTCCTACAATGAGCAGTTCTTC	CASSTSGIISYNEQFF
many	TRBD2	TRBJ2-3	TRBV6-2/TRBV6-3	TGTGCCAGCAGTTACGCGACTAGCGGGAGTGCAGATACGCAGTATTTT	CASSYATSGSADTQYF